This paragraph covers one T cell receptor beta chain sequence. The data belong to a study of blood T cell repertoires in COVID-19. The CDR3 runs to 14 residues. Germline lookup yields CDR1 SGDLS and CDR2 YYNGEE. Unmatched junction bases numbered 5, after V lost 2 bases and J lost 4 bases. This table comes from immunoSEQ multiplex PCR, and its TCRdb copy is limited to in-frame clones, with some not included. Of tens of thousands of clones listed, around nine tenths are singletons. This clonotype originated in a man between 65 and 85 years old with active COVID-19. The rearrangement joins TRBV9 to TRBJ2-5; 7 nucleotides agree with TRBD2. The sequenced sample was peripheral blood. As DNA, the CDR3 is TGTGCCAGCAGCGTCGGGACTATAGCAGAGACCCAGTACTTC. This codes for CASSVGTIAETQYF.